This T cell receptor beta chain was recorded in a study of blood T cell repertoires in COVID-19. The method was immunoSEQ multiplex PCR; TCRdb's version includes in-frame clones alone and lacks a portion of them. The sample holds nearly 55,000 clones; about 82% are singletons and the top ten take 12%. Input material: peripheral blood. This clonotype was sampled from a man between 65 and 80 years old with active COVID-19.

The CDR3 reads CASKDRAGYGYTF. The CDR3 DNA sequence: TGTGCCAGCAAGGACAGGGCGGGCTATGGCTACACCTTC. This rearrangement joins TRBV9 to TRBJ1-2, with 8 bases that match TRBD1. The length of the CDR3 is 13 residues. Germline V gene lookup returns CDR1 SGDLS and CDR2 YYNGEE. The trim removed 6 bases at V and 4 bases at J, leaving 5 bases unmatched.